The present entry profiles one T cell receptor (beta chain) with its context. The antigen is undetermined. A second PCR, run for about 7 to 11 cycles, used a sample-barcoded 5' primer plus a J-beta primer mix. The template-switch adaptor, which had 12 random nucleotides, put a tag on each cDNA molecule. TCRdb fed the 5' RACE reads into MiXCR, producing one record per CDR3 protein. This sample has roughly 800,000 distinct CDR3 sequences; approximately 55% occur once, and the top ten carry about 38%. The data originate from a study of blood T cells in healthy people across ages. Regarding the study as a whole: A conclusive naive versus antigen-experienced comparison was prevented by the unsorted PBMCs. A strong correlation was found between TCR beta diversity and the percentage of naive T cells.

This CDR3 contains 16 residues. Trimming cost V 3 bases and J 1 base, with 18 bases left between them. Germline-derived CDR1 and CDR2 are DFQATT and SNEGSKA (reference sequence). The specimen sequenced was blood. The V call is TRBV20-1, the J call TRBJ2-5, with a possible D match to TRBD2 (5 bases). The TCR originated in a man of 80 years or more in good health. CDR3 region: CSASLRAAGPQETQYF. The CDR3 DNA follows: TGCAGTGCTAGCCTCCGAGCGGCAGGACCCCAAGAGACCCAGTACTTC.